These 17 T cell receptor beta chains came from one sample sequenced in a study of T cell repertoires in cytomegalovirus infection. Which antigens these TCRs recognize remains unknown. TCRdb reprocessed the reads via MiXCR and lists one record per CDR3 protein. The sample lists 640,000 or so distinct CDR3 sequences, roughly 30% occurring once. Sequenced material: cultured PBMCs, taken from culture after CMV antigen stimulation. The source is a human donor in good health (CMV status not recorded). Some clones in this sample may be carry-over from other donors' samples.

This chain joins TRBV2 and TRBJ1-1; perhaps TRBD1 as D (5 bases). Trimming removed 6 bases from V and 7 bases from J, with 15 bases in between. The CDR3 covers 13 residues. The germline V gene encodes CDR1 SNHLY and CDR2 FYNNEI. CDR3 sequence (DNA): TGTGCCAGCAGCGGGGGGGTCCAAGGTGAAGCTTTCTTT. Its translation: CASSGGVQGEAFF.

This chain connects TRBV6-2 or TRBV6-3 to TRBJ2-1, with 10 bases identical to TRBD1. The trim removed 4 bases at V and 9 bases at J, leaving 12 bases unmatched. Per germline, CDR1 MNHEY and CDR2 SVGEGT. This CDR3 spans 16 amino acids. The CDR3 is CASSWDRGLSSGEQFF. DNA of the CDR3: TGTGCCAGCAGTTGGGACAGGGGACTTTCGAGCGGTGAGCAGTTCTTC.

In this sample, this clonotype turned up a few times. This sequence joins TRBV12-5 and TRBJ2-2; D remains unclear. Germline CDR1 reads LGHNT; CDR2 reads FRNRAP. The ends were cut back, 3 bases at V and 9 bases at J, with 8 bases in the middle. This CDR3 has 12 residues. The CDR3 is CASGLSLRELFF. CDR3 nucleotide sequence: TGTGCTAGTGGTTTATCCCTCCGGGAGCTGTTTTTT.

J is TRBJ2-5 and V is TRBV7-9, with 8 positions matching TRBD2. CDR3 length: 14 amino acids. CDR1 is SEHNR, CDR2 FQNEAQ, per germline (reference sequence). V dropped 5 bases and J dropped 7; count of bases not matched to a gene: 9. CDR3 sequence reads: CASSPGLGGGTQYF. In DNA form, the CDR3 reads TGTGCCAGCAGCCCGGGACTAGGCGGCGGGACCCAGTACTTC.

This clonotype showed up just a few times. The chain links TRBV12-5 to TRBJ1-6; D gene uncertain. CDR1 is LGHNT and CDR2 is FRNRAP in the germline V gene. V was trimmed by 5 bases and J by 1 base, leaving 15 bases between them. The CDR3 contains 17 residues. This chain's CDR3 is CASGAGTVGSYNSPLHF. In DNA, the CDR3 is TGTGCTAGTGGTGCGGGCACGGTGGGGTCCTATAATTCACCCCTCCACTTT. The complete variable domain, with remaining parts taken from reference TRBV12-5 and TRBJ1-6, reads DARVTQTPRHKVTEMGQEVTMRCQPILGHNTVFWYRQTMMQGLELLAYFRNRAPLDDSGMPKDRFSAEMPDATLATLKIQPSEPRDSAVYFCASGAGTVGSYNSPLHFGNGTRLTVT.

This clonotype was counted between two and nine times. V gene TRBV7-9 combines with J gene TRBJ1-5; a weak D match, TRBD1 (6 bases). CDR3 length: 14 amino acids. Germline V gene sequence: CDR1 SEHNR, CDR2 FQNEAQ (reference sequence). V was shortened by 5 bases and J by 4 bases, with 12 bases between the two germline ends. The CDR3 region has the DNA TGTGCCAGCAGCCCCGGACAGCTAAATCAGCCCCAGCATTTT. Amino acids: CASSPGQLNQPQHF.

This clonotype was seen repeatedly, ten times or more. The chain is built from TRBV7-2 and TRBJ2-3; TRBD1 aligns across 7 bases. The CDR3 length is 16 residues. CDR1 and CDR2 from the germline V gene are SGHTA and FQGNSA. V lost 5 bases and J lost 7; bases outside the gene matches: 15. The DNA for the CDR3 is TGTGCCAGCAGCCCAAGGGGGCCAGAGGGTGGGAATACGCAGTATTTT. Encoded protein: CASSPRGPEGGNTQYF.

The chain uses TRBV2 and TRBJ2-7, with 7 bases that match TRBD1. The CDR3 has 13 residues. CDR1 and CDR2 from the germline V gene are SNHLY and FYNNEI. The junction had 5 bases not matched to a gene; V was cut back by 7 bases and J by 2 bases. The CDR3 nucleotides are TGTGCCAGCAAACAGGGGCACGCCTACGAGCAGTACTTC. Translation: CASKQGHAYEQYF.

The chain uses TRBV3-1 and TRBJ1-5, with D tentatively TRBD1 (5 bases). Trimming cost V 1 base and J 7 bases, with 11 bases left between them. Germline-derived CDR1 and CDR2 are LGHDT and YNNKEL (reference sequence). The CDR3 is 14 amino acids. The CDR3 DNA reads as TGTGCCAGCAGCCAAGCGCCAGGGTGGCAGCCCCAGCATTTT. Translated: CASSQAPGWQPQHF.

Ten or more counts support this clonotype. This chain connects TRBV7-2 to TRBJ1-4; the D is unclear. Trimming removed 5 bases at V and 0 bases at J, with 10 bases between. CDR1 and CDR2 from the germline V gene are SGHTA and FQGNSA. This CDR3 is built from 15 residues. The CDR3 here is CASSPRAATNEKLFF. The CDR3 DNA reads TGTGCCAGCAGCCCCCGGGCCGCAACTAATGAAAAACTGTTTTTT.

This clonotype was seen a handful of times. V is TRBV12-3 or TRBV12-4 and J is TRBJ2-1; D is possibly TRBD2 (6 bases). There are 12 residues in the CDR3. The V and J ends lost 8 bases and 4 bases respectively, with 9 bases between them. The CDR3 sequence is CASRLAYNEQFF. The CDR3 DNA follows: TGTGCCAGCCGGCTAGCGTACAATGAGCAGTTCTTC.

In this sample, this clonotype turned up once. The V gene is TRBV5-4, the J gene TRBJ2-3; TRBD2 is a possible D gene (5 bases). This CDR3 spans 14 amino acids. Deletions cut 7 bases from V and 6 bases from J, with 18 bases between. Germline CDR1 and CDR2: SGHNT and YYREEE (reference sequence). CDR3 in DNA: TGTGCCAGCCGGTCCCAAGAGGGCGTGGATACGCAGTATTTT. Translated: CASRSQEGVDTQYF.

In regard to this clonotype: This could be a read error, since a much larger clone is one nucleotide away. J is TRBJ1-1 and V is TRBV7-2; no reliable D call. The CDR3 extends over 16 amino acids. The germline CDR1 and CDR2 sequences are SGHTA and FQGNSA. V was pared by 2 bases and J by 0 bases, with 13 bases between. CDR3 sequence (DNA): TGTGCCAGCAGCTTATTGGCGAGGTTCATGAACACTGAAGCTTTCTTT. It translates to CASSLLARFMNTEAFF.

The chain recombines TRBV24-1 with TRBJ1-4, with D unclear. The V gene's germline CDR1 is KGHDR and CDR2 SFDVKD. This CDR3 contains 13 residues. V was clipped by 9 bases and J by 8 bases, with 15 bases between them. The CDR3 sequence is CATSDGLIEKLFF. DNA of the CDR3: TGTGCCACCTCGGACGGTTTGATAGAAAAACTGTTTTTT.

The chain's CDR3 is CASSELGRDMNTEAFF. In DNA form, the CDR3 reads TGTGCCAGCAGTGAGCTGGGGAGGGACATGAACACTGAAGCTTTCTTT. V and J are TRBV2 and TRBJ1-1; possibly TRBD1 for D (6 bases). The ends were cut back, 3 bases at V and 0 bases at J, with 14 bases in the middle. The CDR3 is made up of 16 amino acids. Germline V gene sequence: CDR1 SNHLY, CDR2 FYNNEI.

V is TRBV7-2 and J is TRBJ2-1, with D hard to call. The V end lost 1 base, the J end lost 8 bases, and 9 bases lay between the germline ends. This CDR3 contains 13 residues. Germline-derived CDR1 and CDR2 are SGHTA and FQGNSA. The CDR3 loop is CASSLVAADEQFF. The CDR3, as DNA: TGTGCCAGCAGCTTAGTGGCGGCCGATGAGCAGTTCTTC.

This chain connects TRBV11-2 to TRBJ2-3; 9 nucleotides agree with TRBD2. Germline CDR1 reads SGHAT; CDR2 reads FQNNGV. Trimming at V came to 4 bases and at J to 0 bases, leaving 5 bases not matched to a gene. The CDR3 runs 16 residues. The CDR3 reads CASSSRLAASTDTQYF. For the CDR3, the DNA is TGTGCCAGCAGCTCACGACTAGCGGCTAGCACAGATACGCAGTATTTT.